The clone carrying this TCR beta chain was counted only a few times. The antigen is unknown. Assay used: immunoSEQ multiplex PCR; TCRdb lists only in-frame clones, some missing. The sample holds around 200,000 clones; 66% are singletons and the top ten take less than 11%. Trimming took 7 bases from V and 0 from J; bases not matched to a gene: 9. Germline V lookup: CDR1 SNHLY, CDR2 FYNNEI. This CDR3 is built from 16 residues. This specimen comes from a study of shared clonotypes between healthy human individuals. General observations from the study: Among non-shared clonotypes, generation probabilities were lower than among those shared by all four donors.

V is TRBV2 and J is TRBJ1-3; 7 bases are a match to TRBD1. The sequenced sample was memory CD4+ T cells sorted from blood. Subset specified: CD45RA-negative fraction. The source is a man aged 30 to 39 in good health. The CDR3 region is CASTRGTAFSGNTIYF. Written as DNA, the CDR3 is TGTGCCAGCACCCGGGGGACAGCTTTCTCTGGAAACACCATATATTTT.